The sequence of this TCR beta chain was determined in a study of T cell responses to AZD1222 COVID-19 vaccine. The CDR3 runs to 14 residues. With 1 base removed from V and 3 bases from J, the gap between germline ends came to 10 bases. Germline V gene lookup returns CDR1 LGHDT and CDR2 YNNKEL (reference sequence). Findings and limits, study-wide: No repertoire was sampled before or during the peak T cell response, only after it. Of the AZD1222 recipients, only 5 to 7 were seropositive at baseline. Variant regions that are unmutated are reportedly the target of nearly half of spike-specific TCRs. A mostly white British donor set with more females was recruited, and clonal diversity was possibly underestimated.

Libraries were prepared by immunoSEQ multiplex PCR; TCRdb keeps only in-frame clonotypes and omits some of them. This sample carries over 200,000 clones, about 94% of them seen once, and the ten largest clones take around 1.7%. A note on this clone: Its cognate antigen is unknown.

The chain couples TRBV3-1 (or the pseudogene TRBV3-2) to TRBJ2-7; D gene ambiguous. The sequencing here drew on peripheral blood, taken 28 days after the second dose of the MenACWY control vaccine. This receptor was obtained from an adult who received the MenACWY meningococcal vaccine as a control. The CDR3 protein is CASSQAHSHYEQYF. The CDR3 DNA sequence: TGTGCCAGCAGCCAAGCCCATTCCCACTACGAGCAGTACTTC.